Below, 15 T cell receptor beta chains from the same sample are listed, as sequenced in a study of technical replicates of blood from several donors. Method: immunoSEQ multiplex PCR; TCRdb's copy keeps in-frame clones and lacks some. The sample has 84,000 or so clones; 94% are singletons. The sequencing input was T cells isolated from PBMCs. Receptor source: a human donor in good health.

The chain joins TRBV9 to TRBJ2-5; TRBD1 is a possible D gene (5 bases). V gave up 0 bases and J gave up 0 bases, with 9 bases separating them. The CDR3 runs 15 residues. From germline, CDR1 is SGDLS and CDR2 YYNGEE. The CDR3 sequence is CASSVEAGHQETQYF. The CDR3 coding sequence is TGTGCCAGCAGCGTAGAGGCAGGGCACCAAGAGACCCAGTACTTC.

The chain joins TRBV10-1 to TRBJ2-3, with 7 bases identical to TRBD2. Germline V CDR1 and CDR2: WNHNN, SYGVQD (reference sequence). This CDR3 comprises 16 residues. The trim removed 4 bases at V and 0 bases at J, leaving 7 bases unmatched. The CDR3 DNA follows: TGCGCCAGCAGTGGGGGGGGAGCGCGCAGCACAGATACGCAGTATTTT. Translation gives CASSGGGARSTDTQYF.

The rearrangement links TRBV28 to TRBJ2-4; a weak D match, TRBD2 (6 bases). The V gene lost 10 bases and the J gene lost 0 bases, with 10 bases spanning the gap. The CDR3 has 13 amino acids. Germline values: CDR1 MDHEN, CDR2 SYDVKM. CDR3 region: CATHSGAKNIQYF. The CDR3 DNA sequence: TGTGCCACCCATAGCGGAGCCAAAAACATTCAGTACTTC.

The CDR3: CASTPGGYPGELFF. CDR3 sequence (DNA): TGTGCCAGCACGCCTGGGGGGTACCCCGGGGAGCTGTTTTTT. The chain uses TRBV4-2 and TRBJ2-2, with TRBD2 as a possible D gene (6 bases). This CDR3 region has 14 residues. V gave up 7 bases and J gave up 6 bases, with 15 bases separating them. CDR1 LGHNA and CDR2 YNFKEQ come from the germline V gene.

This clone was seen once. The gene calls are TRBV5-4 and TRBJ1-5; TRBD1 aligns across 11 bases. With V trimmed by 2 bases and J by 5 bases, 6 bases remained unmatched. This CDR3 has 16 residues. The germline CDR1 and CDR2 sequences are SGHNT and YYREEE (reference sequence). The CDR3 reads CASSLGGTGGHQPQHF. The DNA of the CDR3 is TGTGCCAGCAGCTTAGGTGGGACAGGGGGTCATCAGCCCCAGCATTTT.

The chain couples TRBV5-4 to TRBJ1-4, with 7 bases fitting TRBD1. V was pared by 1 base and J by 6 bases, with 9 bases of the junction left unmatched. Germline-derived CDR1 and CDR2 are SGHNT and YYREEE (reference sequence). The CDR3 is 16 residues long. CDR3 sequence: CASSLQRGLEDEKLFF. The CDR3 DNA reads as TGTGCCAGCAGCTTGCAAAGGGGGCTGGAGGATGAAAAACTGTTTTTT. The full variable domain, rest sourced from reference TRBV5-4 and TRBJ1-4, is ETGVTQSPTHLIKTRGQQVTLRCSSQSGHNTVSWYQQALGQGPQFIFQYYREEENGRGNFPPRFSGLQFPNYSSELNVNALELDDSALYLCASSLQRGLEDEKLFFGSGTQLSVL.

The gene calls are TRBV10-1 and TRBJ1-5; TRBD1 is a possible D gene (5 bases). CDR3 length: 14 residues. Per the germline V gene, CDR1 is WNHNN and CDR2 is SYGVQD (reference sequence). V shed 0 bases and J shed 4 bases, with 7 bases lying between them. The DNA of the CDR3 is TGCGCCAGCAGTGAGTCCAGACAGAATCAGCCCCAGCATTTT. This codes for CASSESRQNQPQHF.

This chain joins TRBV7-9 and TRBJ2-1; 12 nucleotides align to TRBD2. Germline V lookup: CDR1 SEHNR, CDR2 FQNEAQ (reference sequence). V gave up 5 bases and J gave up 7 bases; unmatched junction bases: 18. This CDR3 is 19 amino acids long. DNA of the CDR3: TGTGCCAGCAGCCCTAGCAGGACTAGCGGGAAGTGGGGGAGTAATGAGCAGTTCTTC. Its translation is CASSPSRTSGKWGSNEQFF.

This clone was seen a single time. The chain links TRBV9 to TRBJ1-1; weak D call: TRBD1 (5 bases). Trimming took off 0 bases at V and 5 bases at J, with 17 bases between the two ends. The CDR3 has 16 residues. Germline loops: CDR1 SGDLS, CDR2 YYNGEE. CDR3 residues: CASSVDGGLVGTEAFF. The CDR3, as DNA: TGTGCCAGCAGCGTAGATGGGGGGTTGGTGGGAACTGAAGCTTTCTTT. Drawing the rest from reference TRBV9 and TRBJ1-1, the complete variable domain is DSGVTQTPKHLITATGQRVTLRCSPRSGDLSVYWYQQSLDQGLQFLIQYYNGEERAKGNILERFSAQQFPDLHSELNLSSLELGDSALYFCASSVDGGLVGTEAFFGQGTRLTVV.

This chain uses TRBV4-1 with TRBJ2-1, with TRBD1 identical over 9 bases. The trim removed 4 bases at V and 1 base at J, leaving 8 bases unmatched. The CDR3 has 17 amino acids. Germline loops: CDR1 MGHRA, CDR2 YSYEKL. The CDR3 bases are TGCGCCAGCAGCCTCTTCAAAGGACAGGGGTCCTACAATGAGCAGTTCTTC. Its protein is CASSLFKGQGSYNEQFF.

The V and J genes are TRBV2 and TRBJ2-4; a weak D match, TRBD2 (6 bases). Trimming took off 5 bases at V and 6 bases at J, with 11 bases between the two ends. The CDR3 loop spans 13 amino acids. CDR1 is SNHLY, CDR2 FYNNEI, per germline. CDR3 sequence reads: CASSIDSGNIQYF. As DNA, the CDR3 is TGTGCCAGCAGTATAGATAGCGGAAACATTCAGTACTTC.

The chain couples TRBV6-6 to TRBJ2-1; unclear D gene. The CDR3 contains 14 residues. The germline V and J ends were trimmed by 6 bases and 0 bases, with 9 bases remaining between them. CDR1 is MNHNY and CDR2 is SVGAGI in the germline V gene (reference sequence). CDR3 nucleotide sequence: TGTGCCAGCAGCCCTAGTAGCTCCTACAATGAGCAGTTCTTC. Amino acids: CASSPSSSYNEQFF.

The chain is built from TRBV18 and TRBJ2-1; 11 nucleotides agree with TRBD2. This CDR3 region has 15 residues. Per germline, CDR1 KGHSH and CDR2 LQKENI. V was clipped by 4 bases and J by 8 bases; unmatched bases: 7. The CDR3 DNA is TGTGCCAGCTCACTGACTAGCGGGACCGGGGATGAGCAGTTCTTC. Protein: CASSLTSGTGDEQFF.

The CDR3, as DNA: TGTGCCAGCAGTGTTAGGCGGGGGGGACTCATTAACTATGGCTACACCTTC. Translation: CASSVRRGGLINYGYTF. The rearrangement links TRBV2 to TRBJ1-2; possible D gene TRBD1, 5 bases. CDR1 and CDR2 from the germline V gene are SNHLY and FYNNEI. The CDR3 length is 17 residues. Trimming removed 4 bases from V and 1 base from J, with 19 bases in between.

This rearrangement joins TRBV15 to TRBJ2-5, with D uncertain. Deletions cut 4 bases from V and 7 bases from J, with 13 bases between. This CDR3 spans 13 amino acids. The germline gives CDR1 LNHNV, CDR2 YYDKDF (reference sequence). The CDR3 spells CATSKGSRGTQYF. In DNA form, the CDR3 reads TGTGCCACCAGCAAAGGATCCCGAGGGACCCAGTACTTC.